These T cell receptor beta chains were read from a single sample in a study of Graves' ophthalmopathy and Graves' hyperthyroidism. TCRdb ran MiXCR on the multiplex PCR reads and lists one entry per CDR3 protein. Of about 210,000 distinct CDR3 sequences listed, 25% to 30% were seen once; the top ten hold 9.1%. The sequenced material came from peripheral blood. Source of these receptors: a man aged 45-60 years with Graves' ophthalmopathy. The CDR3 runs from the conserved cysteine through the conserved F or W. D genes are given only for firm matches. Clone size is shown for a subset of rows, as once, few, many or a class of expanded clone.

CDR3: CASSQTVDAYEQYF
DNA: TGTGCCAGCAGTCAGACCGTCGATGCCTACGAGCAGTACTTC
length: 14
D: NA
J: TRBJ2-7
size: NA
V: TRBV12-3/TRBV12-4

CDR3: CASMGDREGSPLHF
DNA: TGTGCCAGTATGGGAGACAGGGAAGGGTCACCCCTCCACTTT
length: 14
D: TRBD1
J: TRBJ1-6
size: many
V: TRBV19

CDR3: CASSRTVDLSGANVLTF
DNA: TGTGCCAGCAGCCGGACAGTTGACCTCTCTGGGGCCAACGTCCTGACTTTC
length: 17
D: NA
J: TRBJ2-6
size: many
V: TRBV6-4

CDR3: CASSDDGGGQPQHF
DNA: TGTGCCAGCAGCGACGACGGGGGTGGACAGCCCCAGCATTTT
length: 14
D: NA
J: TRBJ1-5
size: few
V: TRBV28

CDR3: CSIWDSGGSKNIQYF
DNA: TGCAGCATTTGGGACAGCGGTGGATCCAAAAACATTCAGTACTTC
length: 15
D: TRBD1
J: TRBJ2-4
size: NA
V: TRBV29-1

CDR3: CASSLQMRFETEAFF
DNA: TGCGCCAGCAGCTTACAGATGAGGTTTGAGACTGAAGCTTTCTTT
length: 15
D: NA
J: TRBJ1-1
size: NA
V: TRBV5-1

CDR3: CASSDTDPWSTEAFF
DNA: TGTGCCAGCAGTGATACAGACCCGTGGAGCACTGAAGCTTTCTTT
length: 15
D: NA
J: TRBJ1-1
size: medium-sized
V: TRBV28

CDR3: CASLGQNTGELFF
DNA: TGCGCCAGCCTGGGGCAAAACACCGGGGAGCTGTTTTTT
length: 13
D: NA
J: TRBJ2-2
size: many
V: TRBV4-1

CDR3: CASSSLRAGANVLTF
DNA: TGTGCCAGCAGTTCCCTCCGGGCCGGGGCCAACGTCCTGACTTTC
length: 15
D: NA
J: TRBJ2-6
size: NA
V: TRBV28

CDR3: CASSYGGRNSYEQYF
DNA: TGTGCCAGCAGTTACGGAGGTCGCAACTCCTACGAGCAGTACTTC
length: 15
D: NA
J: TRBJ2-7
size: many
V: TRBV6-2/TRBV6-3

CDR3: CASSPRTGAVDIQYF
DNA: TGTGCCAGCTCACCTCGGACAGGGGCAGTCGACATTCAGTACTTC
length: 15
D: TRBD1
J: TRBJ2-4
size: NA
V: TRBV18

CDR3: CASSWDRDTEAFF
DNA: TGTGCCAGTAGTTGGGACAGGGACACTGAAGCTTTCTTT
length: 13
D: TRBD1
J: TRBJ1-1
size: many
V: TRBV19

CDR3: CASSEARGFWSYEQYF
DNA: TGTGCCAGCAGTGAAGCGCGGGGGTTTTGGTCCTACGAGCAGTACTTC
length: 16
D: TRBD2
J: TRBJ2-7
size: NA
V: TRBV6-1

CDR3: CSAYRGLETQYF
DNA: TGCAGCGCCTACAGGGGATTGGAGACCCAGTACTTC
length: 12
D: TRBD1
J: TRBJ2-5
size: NA
V: TRBV29-1

CDR3: CASSGDRDPPRETQYF
DNA: TGTGCCAGCAGCGGCGACAGGGACCCTCCGAGGGAGACCCAGTACTTC
length: 16
D: TRBD1
J: TRBJ2-5
size: many
V: TRBV28

CDR3: CSAQTSTPYETQYF
DNA: TGCAGTGCCCAAACTAGTACACCGTACGAGACCCAGTACTTC
length: 14
D: NA
J: TRBJ2-5
size: many
V: TRBV20-1

CDR3: CASSFGQENSPLHF
DNA: TGCGCCAGCAGCTTTGGACAAGAGAATTCACCCCTCCACTTT
length: 14
D: NA
J: TRBJ1-6
size: many
V: TRBV5-1

CDR3: CASSLTGGNGNQPQHF
DNA: TGTGCCAGCAGTTTGACAGGGGGCAATGGCAATCAGCCCCAGCATTTT
length: 16
D: TRBD1
J: TRBJ1-5
size: many
V: TRBV6-5

CDR3: CASSKDGGLGEAFF
DNA: TGTGCCAGCAGCAAAGACGGGGGGCTGGGTGAAGCTTTCTTT
length: 14
D: NA
J: TRBJ1-1
size: many
V: TRBV6-5

CDR3: CASSLLVGSFYEQYF
DNA: TGTGCCAGCAGTTTATTGGTCGGGAGTTTCTACGAGCAGTACTTC
length: 15
D: NA
J: TRBJ2-7
size: NA
V: TRBV28

CDR3: CASSQVGQPQHF
DNA: TGCGCCAGCAGCCAAGTGGGTCAGCCCCAGCATTTT
length: 12
D: NA
J: TRBJ1-5
size: many
V: TRBV4-1

CDR3: CATSRGGRGSGETQYF
DNA: TGTGCCACCAGCAGAGGGGGGCGGGGTTCAGGGGAGACCCAGTACTTC
length: 16
D: NA
J: TRBJ2-5
size: NA
V: TRBV15

CDR3: CASSLRAGVITEAFF
DNA: TGTGCCAGCAGTTTAAGGGCGGGAGTGATAACTGAAGCTTTCTTT
length: 15
D: NA
J: TRBJ1-1
size: many
V: TRBV28

CDR3: CSAPRSYEQYF
DNA: TGCAGTGCTCCCCGCTCCTACGAGCAGTACTTC
length: 11
D: NA
J: TRBJ2-7
size: NA
V: TRBV20-1

CDR3: CASSLGQGRTEAFF
DNA: TGTGCCAGCAGCTTGGGACAGGGGCGCACTGAAGCTTTCTTT
length: 14
D: TRBD1
J: TRBJ1-1
size: many
V: TRBV5-8

CDR3: CASSGQGRYGYTF
DNA: TGTGCCAGCAGTGGACAGGGGCGATATGGCTACACCTTC
length: 13
D: TRBD1
J: TRBJ1-2
size: many
V: TRBV25-1

CDR3: CASSGGGGDSRAFF
DNA: TGTGCCAGCAGCGGGGGGGGTGGGGATTCGCGAGCTTTCTTT
length: 14
D: NA
J: TRBJ1-1
size: NA
V: TRBV27

CDR3: CASSLEGDRKTEAFF
DNA: TGTGCCAGCAGCTTAGAAGGCGACAGGAAAACTGAAGCTTTCTTT
length: 15
D: NA
J: TRBJ1-1
size: many
V: TRBV7-8

CDR3: CSVVRTGEETQYF
DNA: TGCAGCGTTGTGAGGACAGGGGAAGAGACCCAGTACTTC
length: 13
D: TRBD1
J: TRBJ2-5
size: many
V: TRBV29-1

CDR3: CASSFRTGGVEQYF
DNA: TGTGCCAGCAGCTTTAGGACAGGGGGCGTCGAGCAGTACTTC
length: 14
D: TRBD1
J: TRBJ2-7
size: many
V: TRBV7-2

CDR3: CASSLDVPLEQYF
DNA: TGTGCCAGCAGCTTAGATGTACCTCTTGAGCAGTACTTC
length: 13
D: NA
J: TRBJ2-7
size: many
V: TRBV11-2

CDR3: CASSPRVGQGRYEQYF
DNA: TGTGCCAGCAGCCCCCGAGTGGGACAGGGGCGGTACGAGCAGTACTTC
length: 16
D: TRBD1
J: TRBJ2-7
size: many
V: TRBV7-2

CDR3: CSVDAGRGQETQYF
DNA: TGCAGCGTTGATGCAGGGAGAGGCCAAGAGACCCAGTACTTC
length: 14
D: NA
J: TRBJ2-5
size: many
V: TRBV29-1

CDR3: CASRDPATDQPQHF
DNA: TGTGCCAGCAGAGATCCCGCGACTGATCAGCCCCAGCATTTT
length: 14
D: NA
J: TRBJ1-5
size: NA
V: TRBV2

CDR3: CAWGDRGDQPQHF
DNA: TGTGCCTGGGGGGACAGAGGTGATCAGCCCCAGCATTTT
length: 13
D: TRBD1
J: TRBJ1-5
size: many
V: TRBV30

CDR3: CATSRGKGRQGAYEQYF
DNA: TGTGCCACCAGCAGAGGAAAAGGTCGGCAGGGGGCCTACGAGCAGTACTTC
length: 17
D: TRBD1
J: TRBJ2-7
size: many
V: TRBV15

CDR3: CASSGLAGTYEQYF
DNA: TGTGCCAGCAGCGGACTAGCGGGAACCTACGAGCAGTACTTC
length: 14
D: TRBD2
J: TRBJ2-7
size: NA
V: TRBV2

CDR3: CASSQETRGRAHGYTF
DNA: TGTGCCAGCAGCCAAGAGACCCGTGGCAGGGCCCATGGCTACACCTTC
length: 16
D: NA
J: TRBJ1-2
size: NA
V: TRBV11-2

CDR3: CASTTGGGSYGYTF
DNA: TGTGCCAGCACCACAGGTGGCGGAAGCTATGGCTACACCTTC
length: 14
D: NA
J: TRBJ1-2
size: few
V: TRBV6-1

CDR3: CSVAGDGNTEAFF
DNA: TGCAGCGTTGCCGGGGATGGAAACACTGAAGCTTTCTTT
length: 13
D: NA
J: TRBJ1-1
size: NA
V: TRBV29-1

CDR3: CASSRYTSYQETQYF
DNA: TGTGCCAGCAGTCGCTACACCAGTTACCAAGAGACCCAGTACTTC
length: 15
D: NA
J: TRBJ2-5
size: many
V: TRBV6-2/TRBV6-3

CDR3: CASSPTDSNQPQHF
DNA: TGTGCCAGCAGCCCTACAGATAGCAATCAGCCCCAGCATTTT
length: 14
D: NA
J: TRBJ1-5
size: many
V: TRBV6-5

CDR3: CASSPDRSANQPQHF
DNA: TGTGCCAGCAGTCCTGACAGGTCCGCCAATCAGCCCCAGCATTTT
length: 15
D: NA
J: TRBJ1-5
size: many
V: TRBV6-2/TRBV6-3

CDR3: CASSRRGLGTQYF
DNA: TGTGCCAGCTCACGACGGGGGTTGGGGACCCAGTACTTC
length: 13
D: NA
J: TRBJ2-5
size: many
V: TRBV6-5

CDR3: CASSAGTTLYF
DNA: TGTGCCAGCAGCGCCGGGACAACCCTATATTTT
length: 11
D: NA
J: TRBJ1-3
size: NA
V: TRBV12-3/TRBV12-4

CDR3: CSIGTSYEQYF
DNA: TGCAGTATCGGGACTTCCTACGAGCAGTACTTC
length: 11
D: NA
J: TRBJ2-7
size: many
V: TRBV20-1

CDR3: CASSHEGDIQYF
DNA: TGTGCCAGCAGCCATGAGGGGGACATTCAGTACTTC
length: 12
D: NA
J: TRBJ2-4
size: many
V: TRBV6-2/TRBV6-3

CDR3: CASRSGARGRFETQYF
DNA: TGTGCCAGCAGATCCGGGGCGCGGGGCCGGTTCGAGACCCAGTACTTC
length: 16
D: NA
J: TRBJ2-5
size: NA
V: TRBV6-1

CDR3: CASSSAQLEGGSYEQYF
DNA: TGTGCCAGCAGTTCGGCGCAGCTTGAGGGTGGATCCTACGAGCAGTACTTC
length: 17
D: NA
J: TRBJ2-7
size: NA
V: TRBV6-5

CDR3: CASSRTGTANQEQYF
DNA: TGTGCCAGCAGTAGAACCGGGACAGCCAACCAAGAGCAGTACTTC
length: 15
D: TRBD1
J: TRBJ2-7
size: NA
V: TRBV28

CDR3: CASSSPKWHGSYEQYF
DNA: TGTGCCAGCAGCTCCCCAAAGTGGCACGGCTCCTACGAGCAGTACTTC
length: 16
D: NA
J: TRBJ2-7
size: few
V: TRBV11-2

CDR3: CASSNIQGSTEAFF
DNA: TGCGCCAGCAGCAACATACAGGGCAGCACTGAAGCTTTCTTT
length: 14
D: NA
J: TRBJ1-1
size: many
V: TRBV5-1

CDR3: CASSNDGTGYEQYF
DNA: TGTGCCAGCAGCAACGATGGGACAGGGTACGAGCAGTACTTC
length: 14
D: TRBD1
J: TRBJ2-7
size: many
V: TRBV6-5

CDR3: CSARDLGQTQYF
DNA: TGCAGTGCTAGAGATTTGGGACAGACCCAGTACTTC
length: 12
D: NA
J: TRBJ2-5
size: NA
V: TRBV20-1

CDR3: CSAREPMNTEAFF
DNA: TGCAGTGCTAGAGAACCAATGAACACTGAAGCTTTCTTT
length: 13
D: NA
J: TRBJ1-1
size: many
V: TRBV20-1

CDR3: CASSPYRDRNTEAFF
DNA: TGTGCCAGCAGCCCGTACAGGGACAGAAACACTGAAGCTTTCTTT
length: 15
D: TRBD1
J: TRBJ1-1
size: NA
V: TRBV28

CDR3: CASSIQGNGNTEAFF
DNA: TGTGCCAGCAGCATCCAGGGGAACGGGAACACTGAAGCTTTCTTT
length: 15
D: NA
J: TRBJ1-1
size: many
V: TRBV7-9

CDR3: CASSPGQRQETQYF
DNA: TGTGCCAGCAGCCCTGGACAGCGACAAGAGACCCAGTACTTC
length: 14
D: NA
J: TRBJ2-5
size: NA
V: TRBV7-2

CDR3: CASSPPLRRGGLSYEQYF
DNA: TGTGCCAGCAGCCCACCTCTGCGGCGGGGAGGGCTCTCCTACGAGCAGTACTTC
length: 18
D: TRBD2
J: TRBJ2-7
size: many
V: TRBV14